The 5 T cell receptor beta chains below come from one sample, sequenced in a study of cytotoxic CD8 clonotypes in ibrutinib-treated CLL. Libraries were prepared by immunoSEQ multiplex PCR; TCRdb keeps only in-frame clonotypes and omits some of them. The sample has about 57,000 clones, approximately 52% seen once. Here the sequenced sample was PBMCs, taken after 24 months of ibrutinib treatment. The receptors stem from a human donor with chronic lymphocytic leukemia.

The chain links TRBV28 to TRBJ2-7; 7 nucleotides agree with TRBD2. Germline V gives CDR1 MDHEN, CDR2 SYDVKM. The CDR3 sequence is 15 residues long. Unmatched junction bases numbered 8, after V lost 4 bases and J lost 2 bases. The DNA for the CDR3 is TGTGCCAGCAGTTCACAGCTTGGGGGGGCCTACGAGCAGTACGTC. It encodes CASSSQLGGAYEQYV.

The V and J genes are TRBV4-1 and TRBJ1-1, with D unclear. Trimming left V 1 base short and J 4 bases short, with 13 bases between. Germline CDR1 reads MGHRA; CDR2 reads YSYEKL. The CDR3 runs 15 residues. The CDR3 bases are TGCGCCAGCAGCCAAGCAGCCGGGCTTGGCACTGAAGCTTTCTTT. It specifies CASSQAAGLGTEAFF.

This clone was observed a few times. The CDR3 DNA follows: TGTGCCAGCAGCTTCAGGGTAATTCGCACCGGGGAGCTGTTTTTT. Translating it yields CASSFRVIRTGELFF. The rearrangement joins TRBV7-8 to TRBJ2-2, with D tentatively TRBD1 (5 bases). V was trimmed by 3 bases and J by 4 bases, leaving 12 bases between them. The germline V gene has CDR1 SGHVS and CDR2 FQNEAQ. The CDR3 contains 15 residues.

The genes are TRBV15 and TRBJ2-1; 9 bases fit TRBD2. The CDR3 is 14 residues long. The junction had 4 bases not matched to a gene; V was cut back by 7 bases and J by 3 bases. Germline assignment: CDR1 LNHNV and CDR2 YYDKDF (reference sequence). DNA for the CDR3: TGTGCCACCACCGCGGGGGGGGACTACAATGAGCAGTTCTTC. Amino acids: CATTAGGDYNEQFF.

The chain uses TRBV9 and TRBJ2-7; D possibly corresponds to TRBD1 (5 bases). The CDR3 sequence is 15 residues long. Germline CDR1 reads SGDLS; CDR2 reads YYNGEE. V was shortened by 0 bases and J by 3 bases, with 13 bases between the two germline ends. The CDR3 region is CASSVGKAGFYEQYV. The CDR3 DNA follows: TGTGCCAGCAGCGTAGGGAAGGCAGGGTTCTACGAGCAGTACGTC.